The next 30 T cell receptor beta chains were all read from a single sample in a study of blood T cell repertoires in COVID-19. TCRdb's copy holds only in-frame clones and misses some; the assay was immunoSEQ multiplex PCR. The data show about 200,000 clones, with roughly 89% seen just once and about 6% held by the top ten. The sequenced sample consisted of peripheral blood. The receptors were sampled from a man aged 55 to 70 who had recovered from COVID-19.

V and J are TRBV6-6 and TRBJ2-1, with a possible D match to TRBD2 (7 bases). The germline V and J ends were trimmed by 7 bases and 1 base, with 14 bases remaining between them. The germline gives CDR1 MNHNY, CDR2 SVGAGI (reference sequence). CDR3 size: 15 residues. The DNA for the CDR3 is TGTGCCAGCATCCTAGGGGGGGGTTCCTACAATGAGCAGTTCTTC. Amino acids: CASILGGGSYNEQFF.

This clone has just one count. V is TRBV2 and J is TRBJ1-6, with 9 bases lining up with TRBD1. CDR3 length equals 13 residues. Germline-derived CDR1 and CDR2 are SNHLY and FYNNEI. The CDR3 DNA follows: TGTGTAGACCGGGACAGGGAAAATTCACCCCTCCACTTT. It specifies CVDRDRENSPLHF.

This sequence joins TRBV6-5 and TRBJ1-1, with D hard to call. This CDR3 is 15 amino acids long. Trimming stripped 8 bases from V and 1 base from J, with 17 bases between. The germline CDR1 and CDR2 sequences are MNHEY and SVGAGI. The CDR3 here is CASLPGEGSNTEAFF. CDR3 DNA: TGTGCCAGCCTGCCTGGGGAGGGTTCGAACACTGAAGCTTTCTTT.

The chain joins TRBV19 to TRBJ1-5, with 9 bases matching TRBD1. V shed 1 base and J 4 bases; nucleotides not matched to a gene: 5. CDR1 is LNHDA and CDR2 is SQIVND in the germline V gene (reference sequence). The CDR3 consists of 16 residues. The CDR3 loop reads CASSIGGTGKNQPQHF. The CDR3 DNA follows: TGTGCCAGTAGTATAGGGGGGACAGGGAAAAATCAGCCCCAGCATTTT.

The CDR3 DNA follows: TGTGCCAGCAGCCCAAGGTCCCTCAGCGGTGGAGATTCACCCCTCCACTTT. Its protein product is CASSPRSLSGGDSPLHF. The J gene is TRBJ1-6, the V gene TRBV9; D is undetermined. V lost 4 bases to trimming and J lost 8 bases, with 22 bases between them. The germline V gene encodes CDR1 SGDLS and CDR2 YYNGEE. The length of the CDR3 is 17 residues.

This clone has just a few counts. V is TRBV5-6 and J is TRBJ1-3, with D hard to call. CDR1 SGHDT and CDR2 YYEEEE come from the germline V gene. The length of the CDR3 is 13 residues. Trimming removed 7 bases at V and 1 base at J, with 9 bases between. The CDR3 here is CASLRESGNTIYF. The CDR3 coding sequence is TGTGCCAGCTTAAGGGAGTCTGGAAACACCATATATTTT.

The chain couples TRBV6-5 to TRBJ2-5; D is possibly TRBD2 (7 bases). The length of the CDR3 is 15 residues. V was pared by 7 bases and J by 1 base, with 16 bases between. Germline CDR1 reads MNHEY; CDR2 reads SVGAGI. The CDR3 region is CASTPRGAGQETQYF. CDR3 DNA sequence: TGTGCCAGCACTCCCCGGGGGGCAGGCCAAGAGACCCAGTACTTC.

The chain joins TRBV28 to TRBJ1-2; D is uncertain. The germline CDR1 and CDR2 sequences are MDHEN and SYDVKM. V lost 3 bases to trimming and J lost 5 bases, with 7 bases between them. CDR3 size: 12 residues. CDR3 sequence (DNA): TGTGCCAGCAGTTTTCGGGGATATGGCTACACCTTC. This encodes CASSFRGYGYTF.

This clone occurred once. The V gene is TRBV5-4, the J gene TRBJ2-7; perhaps TRBD1 as D (5 bases). The V gene lost 0 bases and the J gene lost 0 bases, with 13 bases spanning the gap. The CDR3 has 16 residues. Germline V gene lookup returns CDR1 SGHNT and CDR2 YYREEE (reference sequence). CDR3 coding DNA: TGTGCCAGCAGCTTGGAGGGGATAAGGAGCTCCTACGAGCAGTACTTC. Protein sequence: CASSLEGIRSSYEQYF.

The chain uses TRBV6-5 and TRBJ2-1; D is possibly TRBD1 (6 bases). The CDR3 covers 14 residues. Germline CDR1 reads MNHEY; CDR2 reads SVGAGI. V lost 9 bases, J lost 0 bases, and 12 bases lay in between. The chain's CDR3 is CASVRGGSYNEQFF. CDR3 nucleotide sequence: TGTGCCAGTGTTCGAGGGGGCTCCTACAATGAGCAGTTCTTC.

V usage is TRBV11-2 and J usage is TRBJ1-6; possibly TRBD1 for D (6 bases). Germline V gene lookup returns CDR1 SGHAT and CDR2 FQNNGV. The CDR3 totals 16 residues. The V gene lost 1 base and the J gene lost 6 bases, with 13 bases spanning the gap. This CDR3 reads CASSLGGHGINSPLHF. The CDR3 DNA is TGTGCCAGCAGCTTAGGGGGACATGGGATTAATTCACCCCTCCACTTT.

This sequence joins TRBV5-6 and TRBJ1-5, with 9 bases aligning to TRBD1. The trim removed 5 bases at V and 4 bases at J, leaving 10 bases unmatched. Germline lookup yields CDR1 SGHDT and CDR2 YYEEEE. CDR3 size: 16 residues. In nucleotides, the CDR3 is TGTGCCAGCAGTTACCGGGACAGGGCGAGGAATCAGCCCCAGCATTTT. Translating gives CASSYRDRARNQPQHF. The full variable domain, with the rest looked up from reference TRBV5-6 and TRBJ1-5, is DAGVTQSPTHLIKTRGQQVTLRCSPKSGHDTVSWYQQALGQGPQFIFQYYEEEERQRGNFPDRFSGHQFPNYSSELNVNALLLGDSALYLCASSYRDRARNQPQHFGDGTRLSIL.

J is TRBJ1-1 and V is TRBV4-1; D perhaps matches TRBD1 (6 bases). The CDR3 is made up of 14 amino acids. Germline loops: CDR1 MGHRA, CDR2 YSYEKL. The V gene lost 2 bases and the J gene lost 4 bases, with 11 bases spanning the gap. CDR3 amino acids: CASSQQGRVTEAFF. The CDR3, as DNA: TGCGCCAGCAGCCAACAGGGGAGGGTCACTGAAGCTTTCTTT.

The chain joins TRBV7-3 to TRBJ1-1; 9 bases align to TRBD1. V lost 5 bases, J lost 4 bases, and 11 bases stayed unmatched. Germline V gives CDR1 SGHTA, CDR2 FQGTGA. The CDR3 runs 16 residues. For the CDR3, the DNA is TGTGCCAGCAGCCGGGTCACGACAGGGGGACTCACTGAAGCTTTCTTT. Residues: CASSRVTTGGLTEAFF.

The rearrangement links TRBV28 to TRBJ2-7; D gene uncertain. Germline V gene lookup returns CDR1 MDHEN and CDR2 SYDVKM. Trimming took 6 bases from V and 0 from J, leaving 9 bases between them. This CDR3 comprises 13 residues. This chain's CDR3 is CASRLSNSYEQYF. The CDR3 coding sequence is TGTGCCAGCAGACTATCGAACTCCTACGAGCAGTACTTC.

This clone was detected only once. The chain carries TRBV27 and TRBJ2-7; 8 bases align to TRBD2. This CDR3 has 19 amino acids. After removal of 4 bases from V and 4 bases from J, the junction contained 21 bases not matched to a gene. Germline CDR1 and CDR2: MNHEY and SMNVEV (reference sequence). CDR3: CASSYMVAGGPGLLYEQYF. The DNA of the CDR3 is TGTGCCAGCAGTTATATGGTGGCGGGAGGCCCGGGCCTTCTATACGAGCAGTACTTC.

The V gene is TRBV6-5, the J gene TRBJ1-6, with 10 bases aligning to TRBD1. Germline CDR1 is MNHEY and CDR2 is SVGAGI. CDR3 size: 14 residues. Trimming at V came to 8 bases and at J to 7 bases, leaving 5 bases not matched to a gene. The CDR3: CASARTGGNSPLHF. CDR3 coding DNA: TGTGCCAGCGCGAGGACAGGGGGAAATTCACCCCTCCACTTT.

The chain joins TRBV4-2 to TRBJ1-1, with 7 positions matching TRBD1. The CDR3 spans 18 residues. Germline-derived CDR1 and CDR2 are LGHNA and YNFKEQ. V shed 0 bases, J shed 0 bases, and the junction held 10 bases outside the gene matches. The CDR3 region is CASSQDKGATALNTEAFF. CDR3 bases: TGTGCCAGCAGCCAAGATAAGGGGGCTACAGCCTTGAACACTGAAGCTTTCTTT.

The CDR3 bases are TGTGCCAGCAGTTACCTTAGACAGGGGGACACTGAAGCTTTCTTT. This gives the protein CASSYLRQGDTEAFF. This chain links TRBV6-5 with TRBJ1-1, with 9 positions matching TRBD1. With 2 bases clipped from V and 3 bases from J, the junction kept 4 bases outside the gene matches. Per germline, CDR1 MNHEY and CDR2 SVGAGI. This CDR3 region has 15 residues.

V is TRBV5-1 and J is TRBJ2-5, with a tentative D call TRBD2 (6 bases). CDR3 length: 13 residues. Germline CDR1 is SGHRS and CDR2 is YFSETQ. Trimming shortened V by 5 bases and J by 4 bases, and 12 bases separated the two germline ends. CDR3 region: CASRGGQLETQYF. The CDR3 DNA is TGCGCCAGCAGGGGGGGTCAACTAGAGACCCAGTACTTC.

This sequence joins TRBV6-2 or TRBV6-3 and TRBJ2-1; TRBD2 is a possible D gene (5 bases). The CDR3 contains 18 residues. V lost 5 bases to trimming and J lost 0 bases, with 20 bases between them. Germline CDR1 is MNHEY and CDR2 is SVGEGT. The CDR3 bases are TGTGCCAGCAGTCACTTTGGGAGCGGCCAAAGCTCCTACAATGAGCAGTTCTTC. As protein: CASSHFGSGQSSYNEQFF.

CDR3 DNA sequence: TGTGCCAGCCGTCCGGCGGAGAACTACGAGCAGTACTTC. It yields the protein CASRPAENYEQYF. The chain employs TRBV7-3 and TRBJ2-7; no definite D call. CDR3 length: 13 amino acids. Trimming left V 8 bases short and J 3 bases short, with 14 bases between. Germline V CDR1 and CDR2: SGHTA, FQGTGA.

This rearrangement joins TRBV18 to TRBJ2-2, with a possible D match to TRBD1 (5 bases). The CDR3 consists of 15 residues. The ends were cut back, 3 bases at V and 5 bases at J, with 13 bases in the middle. Germline V CDR1 and CDR2: KGHSH, LQKENI. CDR3 in amino acids: CASSPPRGSTGELFF. CDR3 nucleotide sequence: TGTGCCAGCTCACCCCCAAGGGGCAGTACCGGGGAGCTGTTTTTT.

The chain is built from TRBV29-1 and TRBJ1-1; TRBD1 aligns across 8 bases. The germline V gene has CDR1 SQVTM and CDR2 ANQGSEA. The J segment lost 2 bases and the V segment lost 5 bases, leaving 4 bases of the junction unmatched. This CDR3 contains 13 residues. The CDR3 loop reads CSVRGQVNTEAFF. The CDR3 DNA reads as TGCAGCGTTCGGGGACAGGTCAACACTGAAGCTTTCTTT.

As concerns this clone: Other DNA sequences in this specimen translate into the identical CDR3. This chain links TRBV6-2 or TRBV6-3 with TRBJ2-1, with 9 bases fitting TRBD2. The germline V gene has CDR1 MNHEY and CDR2 SVGEGT. This CDR3 has 16 amino acids. With 0 bases clipped from V and 0 bases from J, the junction kept 0 bases outside the gene matches. CDR3 in amino acids: CASSYSAGGSYNEQFF. As DNA, the CDR3 is TGTGCCAGCAGTTACTCAGCGGGGGGCTCCTACAATGAGCAGTTCTTC.

V is TRBV4-2 and J is TRBJ2-1; 7 bases are a match to TRBD2. The V segment lost 0 bases and the J segment 8 bases; nucleotides outside the gene matches: 13. The germline V gene has CDR1 LGHNA and CDR2 YNFKEQ. This CDR3 comprises 17 residues. As DNA, the CDR3 is TGTGCCAGCAGCCAAGATCAGTATAGCGGGCTCCCCCATGAGCAGTTCTTC. This encodes CASSQDQYSGLPHEQFF.

The V call is TRBV5-4, the J call TRBJ2-5; TRBD2 matches at 15 bases. The germline gives CDR1 SGHNT, CDR2 YYREEE (reference sequence). This CDR3 region has 17 residues. Trimming at V came to 4 bases and at J to 2 bases, leaving 6 bases not matched to a gene. This chain's CDR3 is CASSPGTSGGNQETQYF. The CDR3 coding sequence is TGTGCCAGCAGCCCAGGGACTAGCGGGGGGAATCAAGAGACCCAGTACTTC. The complete variable domain, with remaining parts taken from reference TRBV5-4 and TRBJ2-5, reads ETGVTQSPTHLIKTRGQQVTLRCSSQSGHNTVSWYQQALGQGPQFIFQYYREEENGRGNFPPRFSGLQFPNYSSELNVNALELDDSALYLCASSPGTSGGNQETQYFGPGTRLLVL.

V is TRBV19 and J is TRBJ1-5; 11 bases agree with TRBD1. V lost 7 bases, J lost 1 base, and 9 bases stayed unmatched. The CDR3 extends over 17 amino acids. CDR1 is LNHDA, CDR2 SQIVND, per germline (reference sequence). The CDR3 reads CASNKDRGRVSNQPQHF. The CDR3 nucleotides read TGTGCCAGTAATAAGGACAGGGGGCGCGTAAGCAATCAGCCCCAGCATTTT.

V gene TRBV7-9 combines with J gene TRBJ1-4; TRBD1 agrees at 10 bases. CDR3 length equals 14 residues. The germline gives CDR1 SEHNR, CDR2 FQNEAQ (reference sequence). J gave up 6 bases and V 3 bases, and 1 base lay outside the gene matches. The CDR3: CASSFGTGDEKLFF. For the CDR3, the DNA is TGTGCCAGCAGCTTCGGGACAGGGGATGAAAAACTGTTTTTT. The full variable domain, its missing parts supplied by reference TRBV7-9 and TRBJ1-4, is DTGVSQNPRHKITKRGQNVTFRCDPISEHNRLYWYRQTLGQGPEFLTYFQNEAQLEKSRLLSDRFSAERPKGSFSTLEIQRTEQGDSAMYLCASSFGTGDEKLFFGSGTQLSVL.

The CDR3 loop is CASSLAANTEAFF. CDR3 DNA: TGTGCCAGCAGCTTGGCCGCGAACACTGAAGCTTTCTTT. V usage is TRBV7-3 and J usage is TRBJ1-1, with D unresolved. CDR3 length equals 13 residues. Trimming left V 3 bases short and J 1 base short, with 6 bases between. Germline V gene sequence: CDR1 SGHTA, CDR2 FQGTGA.